Below, 6 T cell receptor beta chains from the same sample are listed, as sequenced in a study of T cells in Graves' hyperthyroidism and ophthalmopathy. TCR beta CDR3 regions were amplified from RNA transcripts. The study used the HTBI primer set for a first-round RT-PCR of the TCR CDR3. TCRdb independently ran MiXCR on the multiplex PCR reads; one entry per CDR3 protein. This sample has 620,000 or so distinct CDR3 sequences, with about 14% found just once. Material for sequencing was blood. The receptors shown here come from a woman aged 45-59 years with Graves' ophthalmopathy.

This chain connects TRBV11-3 to TRBJ2-5, with a possible D match to TRBD2 (6 bases). This CDR3 spans 14 amino acids. Trimming cost V 7 bases and J 4 bases, with 16 bases left between them. Per the germline V gene, CDR1 is SGHNT and CDR2 is YENEEA. In DNA, the CDR3 is TGTGCCAGCACTCTAGCAGGGACTTCAGAGACCCAGTACTTC. It translates to CASTLAGTSETQYF.

This rearrangement joins TRBV19 to TRBJ2-5, with 8 bases fitting TRBD1. The junction had 8 bases not matched to a gene; V was cut back by 6 bases and J by 5 bases. The CDR3 is 14 residues long. The V gene's germline CDR1 is LNHDA and CDR2 SQIVND (reference sequence). The CDR3 DNA reads as TGTGCCAGTAGCACGACAGGGGTCGTTGAGACCCAGTACTTC. Amino acid sequence: CASSTTGVVETQYF.

This clonotype was found a few times. The chain is built from TRBV19 and TRBJ2-1; 9 bases match TRBD2. From germline, CDR1 is LNHDA and CDR2 SQIVND (reference sequence). The CDR3 is 15 residues long. J lost 5 bases, V lost 3 bases, and 5 bases had no gene match. The CDR3 region has the DNA TGTGCCAGTAGTATGGCTAGCGGGATCAACAATGAGCAGTTCTTC. Its protein product is CASSMASGINNEQFF.

This clonotype was detected many times. This chain uses TRBV12-3 or TRBV12-4 with TRBJ2-7; 10 bases line up with TRBD2. V was clipped by 5 bases and J by 3 bases; unmatched bases: 4. CDR3 length: 14 amino acids. CDR3 nucleotides: TGTGCCAGCAGTAGCTCTAGCGGGGGCTACGAGCAGTACTTC. This translates into CASSSSSGGYEQYF.

This clonotype was seen many times. The rearrangement uses TRBV28 and TRBJ1-2, with unresolved D. CDR3 length: 13 amino acids. The V and J ends lost 5 bases and 3 bases respectively, with 10 bases between them. From germline, CDR1 is MDHEN and CDR2 SYDVKM. Here the CDR3 DNA reads TGTGCCAGCAGTGCAGGCTACGACTATGGCTACACCTTC. It is translated as CASSAGYDYGYTF.

This clonotype came up many times. For the CDR3, the DNA is TGTGCCAGCAGTGGAGGGACTAGCGGGAGTTTGGATACGCAGTATTTT. Its protein product is CASSGGTSGSLDTQYF. V and J are TRBV12-3 or TRBV12-4 and TRBJ2-3; 14 bases fit TRBD2. This CDR3 comprises 16 residues. Trimming at V came to 5 bases and at J to 6 bases, leaving 7 bases not matched to a gene.